These 8 T cell receptor beta chains came from one sample sequenced in a study of T cells in Graves' hyperthyroidism and ophthalmopathy. Regions amplified from RNA transcripts were the TCR beta CDR3 regions. The TCR CDR3 first-round RT-PCR relied on the HTBI primer set. TCRdb re-analysed the multiplex PCR reads in MiXCR, keeping a single row per CDR3 protein. The sample includes around 520,000 distinct CDR3 sequences, about 15% of them seen just once. The sequencing input was blood. The receptors stem from a young woman with Graves' hyperthyroidism.

This clonotype was counted at least ten times. The V call is TRBV30, the J call TRBJ1-1; D unresolved. Germline CDR1 reads GTSNPN; CDR2 reads SVGIG (reference sequence). The CDR3 runs to 16 residues. With 5 bases removed from V and 2 bases from J, the gap between germline ends came to 21 bases. Here the CDR3 reads CAWDPMGRVGNTEAFF. DNA of the CDR3: TGTGCCTGGGACCCCATGGGGAGGGTTGGCAACACTGAAGCTTTCTTT.

There are many counts of this clonotype. The rearrangement links TRBV6-1 to TRBJ1-1, with 8 bases fitting TRBD1. Germline V gene lookup returns CDR1 MNHNS and CDR2 SASEGT. The CDR3 contains 16 residues. The trim removed 2 bases at V and 1 base at J, leaving 6 bases unmatched. In DNA form, the CDR3 reads TGTGCCAGCAGTGAACGCTGGGACAGGAGGAACACTGAAGCTTTCTTT. This gives the protein CASSERWDRRNTEAFF.

A word on this clonotype: This may be a read error: a much more frequent sequence differs by one nucleotide. J is TRBJ2-5 and V is TRBV20-1; D ambiguous. The germline V gene has CDR1 DFQATT and CDR2 SNEGSKA (reference sequence). Trimming cost V 0 bases and J 11 bases, with 13 bases left between them. The CDR3 extends over 12 amino acids. The CDR3 loop reads CSARDFRNWQYF. The CDR3 region has the DNA TGCAGTGCTAGAGATTTCCGGAACTGGCAGTACTTC.

This clonotype was seen more than once but under ten times. The chain recombines TRBV20-1 with TRBJ1-1, with 8 bases fitting TRBD1. V was clipped by 5 bases and J by 3 bases; unmatched bases: 11. The germline CDR1 and CDR2 sequences are DFQATT and SNEGSKA (reference sequence). The CDR3 loop spans 15 amino acids. The chain's CDR3 is CSASPLQGAHTEAFF. The CDR3, as DNA: TGCAGTGCTTCTCCCCTCCAGGGGGCTCACACTGAAGCTTTCTTT.

This clonotype was counted only a few times. This clone may be a read error of a much larger clone one base away. The genes are TRBV2 and TRBJ1-3, with 9 bases fitting TRBD1. Germline CDR1 is SNHLY and CDR2 is FYNNEI. The CDR3 totals 15 residues. V lost 5 bases, J lost 2 bases, and 4 bases stayed unmatched. CDR3 sequence: CASSSDRGPGNTIYF. Written as DNA, the CDR3 is TGTGCCAGCAGTTCGGACAGGGGCCCTGGAAACACCATATATTTT. Complete variable domain (other parts from reference TRBV2 and TRBJ1-3): EPEVTQTPSHQVTQMGQEVILRCVPISNHLYFYWYRQILGQKVEFLVSFYNNEISEKSEIFDDQFSVERPDGSNFTLKIRSTKLEDSAMYFCASSSDRGPGNTIYFGEGSWLTVV.

This clonotype has a count of ten or more. The chain joins TRBV7-8 to TRBJ2-1; D call uncertain. V gave up 0 bases and J gave up 7 bases, with 13 bases separating them. Germline loops: CDR1 SGHVS, CDR2 FQNEAQ. The length of the CDR3 is 15 residues. The DNA of the CDR3 is TGTGCCAGCAGCTTAGCCCGTCGGGTGGGAAATGAGCAGTTCTTC. Its protein product is CASSLARRVGNEQFF.

This clonotype was observed many times. The chain combines TRBV6-1 with TRBJ2-7; 7 positions match TRBD1. The trim removed 5 bases at V and 1 base at J, leaving 14 bases unmatched. CDR3 length: 17 residues. Germline V gene data show CDR1 as MNHNS and CDR2 as SASEGT. CDR3 sequence (DNA): TGTGCCAGCAGTTGGTCTACTGGGACAGTCCAATCCTACGAGCAGTACGTC. Translated: CASSWSTGTVQSYEQYV.

As for this clonotype: It may be a read error: a sequence one base away is much more abundant. J is TRBJ2-5 and V is TRBV7-9; 10 nucleotides match TRBD1. CDR3 length: 15 residues. V gave up 6 bases and J gave up 5 bases; unmatched junction bases: 9. Per germline, CDR1 SEHNR and CDR2 FQNEAQ (reference sequence). CDR3 coding DNA: TGTGCCAGCAGTCAAACCGGACAGGGGGTGGAGACCCAGTACTTC. Its protein is CASSQTGQGVETQYF.